This TCR beta chain was found in a study of shared clonotypes between healthy human individuals. Authors' processing steps: Filtering differed since immunoSEQ provided only junctions, with no quality scores. Sequencing was performed with immunoSEQ multiplex PCR; in TCRdb, only in-frame clones are kept and a portion is missing. The DNA gave D and trimming, while V, J and clone size come from that table. The sample includes 450,000 to 600,000 clones, about four fifths of them seen just once. CDR1 is SNHLY and CDR2 is FYNNEI in the germline V gene. The CDR3 loop spans 16 amino acids. The ends were cut back, 2 bases at V and 0 bases at J, with 8 bases in the middle.

The chain joins TRBV2 to TRBJ2-6; D is ambiguous. This TCR came from a woman aged 40 to 49 in good health. Some clones in this sample may be carry-over from other donors' samples. The sequenced sample consisted of PBMCs. Here the CDR3 reads CASSERRYSGANVLTF. CDR3 nucleotides: TGTGCCAGCAGTGAAAGGCGGTACTCTGGGGCCAACGTCCTGACTTTC.